The T cell receptor beta chain described here comes from a study of control samples from healthy donors and cancer patients. Sequencing was performed with immunoSEQ multiplex PCR; in TCRdb, only in-frame clones are kept and a portion is missing. The sample records approximately 110,000 clones, approximately 90% being singletons. The CDR3 has 13 residues. Germline V gene sequence: CDR1 SGHRS, CDR2 YFSETQ. Unmatched junction bases numbered 5, after V lost 3 bases and J lost 6 bases. The clonotype originates from a woman under 30 in good health. The specimen sequenced was blood. The genes are TRBV5-1 and TRBJ1-2, with 7 bases identical to TRBD1. The CDR3 DNA reads TGCGCCAGCAGCTCGGGACAGAAGAATGGCTACACCTTC. It encodes CASSSGQKNGYTF.